The present TCR beta chain was sequenced within a study of blood T cell repertoires in COVID-19. The CDR3 extends over 14 amino acids. V was clipped by 8 bases and J by 7 bases, with 15 bases between them. Germline CDR1 MDHEN, CDR2 SYDVKM. Original processing notes: Scientists estimated how many nucleated cells there were by amplifying reference gene primers. The protocol was immunoSEQ multiplex PCR, while the TCRdb copy is restricted to in-frame clones and leaves out a portion. That table supplies the V and J calls and clone size; D and trimming were determined from the DNA. The data show about 250,000 clones, about 80% seen once.

The receptor was isolated from a man at least 80 years old with acute or convalescent COVID-19. Sequencing was performed on peripheral blood. The rearrangement links TRBV28 to TRBJ1-6; D is undetermined. This CDR3 is CASGRWASNSPLHF. CDR3 DNA sequence: TGTGCCAGCGGAAGGTGGGCCTCAAATTCACCCCTCCACTTT.